These T cell receptor beta chains were read from a single sample in a study of control samples from healthy donors and cancer patients. Assay: immunoSEQ multiplex PCR; the TCRdb copy retains only in-frame clones and omits some. The table has 55,000 to 90,000 clones, around 82% seen once. The specimen was blood. These receptors were taken from a man aged 50 to 60 in good health. Each CDR3 is given with its conserved first and last residue.

V: TRBV7-3; J: TRBJ1-3; CDR3: CASSLDLETKTSGNTIYF
V: TRBV19; J: TRBJ1-5; CDR3: CASSIGPNSNQPQHF
V: TRBV2; J: TRBJ2-3; CDR3: CASRETGGGTDTQYF
V: TRBV19; J: TRBJ2-7; CDR3: CASSNRNEQYF
V: TRBV9; J: TRBJ1-3; CDR3: CASSVFAETSGNTIYF
V: TRBV30; J: TRBJ2-3; CDR3: CASPGGTDTQYF
V: TRBV28; J: TRBJ1-2; CDR3: CASSSGQGPYGYTF
V: TRBV3-1/TRBV3-2; J: TRBJ2-5; CDR3: CASSLSTSGRETQYF
V: TRBV4-3; J: TRBJ2-7; CDR3: CASSQGYRGDYEQYF
V: TRBV28; J: TRBJ1-1; CDR3: CASRPQGARTEAFF
V: TRBV10-1; J: TRBJ2-7; CDR3: CASQRAKTYEQYF
V: TRBV6-2/TRBV6-3; J: TRBJ1-2; CDR3: CASSRPPTGGTNGYTF
V: TRBV6-5; J: TRBJ1-2; CDR3: CASRPGPRRDGYTF
V: TRBV5-4; J: TRBJ2-5; CDR3: CASSGGYRASETQYF
V: TRBV4-2; J: TRBJ1-1; CDR3: CASQGPANTEAFF
V: TRBV5-6; J: TRBJ1-3; CDR3: CASSPQGARNTIYF